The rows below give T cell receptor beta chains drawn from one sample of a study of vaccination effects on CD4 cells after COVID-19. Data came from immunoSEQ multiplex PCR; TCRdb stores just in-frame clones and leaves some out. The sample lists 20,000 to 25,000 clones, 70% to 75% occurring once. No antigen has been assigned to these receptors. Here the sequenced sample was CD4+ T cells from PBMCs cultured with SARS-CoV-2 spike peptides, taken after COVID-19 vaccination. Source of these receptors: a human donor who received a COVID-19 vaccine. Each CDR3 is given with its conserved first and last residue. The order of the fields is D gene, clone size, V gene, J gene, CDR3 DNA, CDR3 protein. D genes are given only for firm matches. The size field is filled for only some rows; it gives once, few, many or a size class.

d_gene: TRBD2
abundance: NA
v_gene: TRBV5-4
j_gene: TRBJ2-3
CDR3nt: TGTGCCAGCAGCCCCGGGAGGCTAGCGGGGCGAGATACGCAGTATTTT
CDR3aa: CASSPGRLAGRDTQYF

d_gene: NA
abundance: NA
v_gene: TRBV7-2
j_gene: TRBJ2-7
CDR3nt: TGTGCCAGCAGCTTAGAATCCCGGAACTACGAGCAGTACTTC
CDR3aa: CASSLESRNYEQYF

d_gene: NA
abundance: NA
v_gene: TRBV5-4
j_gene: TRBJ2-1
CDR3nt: TGTGCCAGCTCCCCGCGGCGTAAGGACAATGAGCAGTTCTTC
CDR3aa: CASSPRRKDNEQFF

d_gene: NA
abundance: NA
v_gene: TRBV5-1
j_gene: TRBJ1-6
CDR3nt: TGCGCCAGCAGTAGGGACTTCGGTAATTCACCCCTCCACTTT
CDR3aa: CASSRDFGNSPLHF

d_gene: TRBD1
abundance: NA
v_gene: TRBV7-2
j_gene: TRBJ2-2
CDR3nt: TGTGCCAGCAGGCAAACAGGGGGCGCGAACACCGGGGAGCTGTTTTTT
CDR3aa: CASRQTGGANTGELFF

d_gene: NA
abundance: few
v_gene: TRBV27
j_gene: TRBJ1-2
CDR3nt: TGTGCCAGCAGTGACTCGGGTGCGGTGGGCTACACCTTC
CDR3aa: CASSDSGAVGYTF

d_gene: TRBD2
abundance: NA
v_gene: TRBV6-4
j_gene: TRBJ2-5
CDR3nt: TGTGCCAGCAGTGTAGGACTAGGAGAGACCCAGTACTTC
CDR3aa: CASSVGLGETQYF

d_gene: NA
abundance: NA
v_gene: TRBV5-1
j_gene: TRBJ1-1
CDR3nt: TGCGCCAGCAGCTTGGTGGGGCATGAAACTGAAGCTTTCTTT
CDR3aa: CASSLVGHETEAFF

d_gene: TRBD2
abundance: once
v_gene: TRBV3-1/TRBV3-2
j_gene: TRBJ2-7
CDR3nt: TGTGCCAGCAGCCCAGAAGCGGGACTACCTTCCTACGAGCAGTACTTC
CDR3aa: CASSPEAGLPSYEQYF

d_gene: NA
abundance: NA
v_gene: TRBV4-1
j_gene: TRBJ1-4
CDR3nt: TGCGCCAGCAGATCGAGCTTCGGAACAACTAATGAAAAACTGTTTTTT
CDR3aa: CASRSSFGTTNEKLFF

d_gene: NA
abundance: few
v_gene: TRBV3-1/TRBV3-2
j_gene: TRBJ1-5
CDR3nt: TGTGCCAGCAGCCAAGGGGGGGCCCTTAGCAATCAGCCCCAGCATTTT
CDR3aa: CASSQGGALSNQPQHF

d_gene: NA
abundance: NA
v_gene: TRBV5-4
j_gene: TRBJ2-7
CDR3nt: TGTGCCAGCAGCCAGGGGAGACGCGGCTACGAGCAGTACTTC
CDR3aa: CASSQGRRGYEQYF

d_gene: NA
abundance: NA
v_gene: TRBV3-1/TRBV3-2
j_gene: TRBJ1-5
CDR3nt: TGTGCCAGCAGCCAAGACTCCGTAACAGGCCATAGCAATCAGCCCCAGCATTTT
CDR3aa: CASSQDSVTGHSNQPQHF

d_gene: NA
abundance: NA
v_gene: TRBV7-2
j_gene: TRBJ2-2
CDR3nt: TGTGCCAGCAGCTTAAGCTCCGGGACACCCGGGGAGCTGTTTTTT
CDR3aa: CASSLSSGTPGELFF

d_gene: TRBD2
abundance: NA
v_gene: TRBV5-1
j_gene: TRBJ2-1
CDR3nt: TGCGCCAGCAGCTTGGGGGAGTTTTCGGGAGGTAAGGTCTACAATGAGCAGTTCTTC
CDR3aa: CASSLGEFSGGKVYNEQFF

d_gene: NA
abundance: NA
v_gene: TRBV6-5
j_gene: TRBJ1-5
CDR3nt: TGTGCCACCACCTGGGGACGGGAGCAGCCCCAGCATTTT
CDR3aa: CATTWGREQPQHF

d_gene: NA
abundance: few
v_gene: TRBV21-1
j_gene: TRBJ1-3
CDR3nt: TGTGCCAGCAGCAAAGTCGTCCAATCTGGAAACACCATATATTTT
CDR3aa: CASSKVVQSGNTIYF

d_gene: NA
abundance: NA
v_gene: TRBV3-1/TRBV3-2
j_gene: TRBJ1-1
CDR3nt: TGTGCCAGCAGCCAAACAGGGAGGAACACTGAAGCTTTCTTT
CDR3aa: CASSQTGRNTEAFF

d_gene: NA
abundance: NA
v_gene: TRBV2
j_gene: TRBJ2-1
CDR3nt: TGTGCCAGCAGTCGGGAAATCGGGCATGAGCAGTTCTTC
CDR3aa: CASSREIGHEQFF

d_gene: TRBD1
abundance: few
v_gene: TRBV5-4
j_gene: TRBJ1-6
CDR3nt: TGTGCCAGCAGCTCCCGACAGGGCTACTCACCCCTCCACTTT
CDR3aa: CASSSRQGYSPLHF

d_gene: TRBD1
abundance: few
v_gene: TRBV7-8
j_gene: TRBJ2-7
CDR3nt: TGTGCCAGCAGCCGAACGGGACAGGGTCTTTACGAGCAGTACTTC
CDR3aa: CASSRTGQGLYEQYF

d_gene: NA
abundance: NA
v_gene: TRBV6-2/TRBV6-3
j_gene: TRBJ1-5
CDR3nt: TGTGCCAGCAGTCAAGGGGCCAATCAGCCCCAGCATTTT
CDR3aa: CASSQGANQPQHF

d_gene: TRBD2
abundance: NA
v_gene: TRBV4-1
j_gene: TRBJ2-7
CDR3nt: TGCGCCAGCAGCCAAGGGGAATGGCTAGCGGGGGCCCTCTCCTACGAGCAGTACTTC
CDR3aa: CASSQGEWLAGALSYEQYF

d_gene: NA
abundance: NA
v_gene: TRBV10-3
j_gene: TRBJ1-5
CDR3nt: TGTGCCATCAGTGGCACAGGTCGGAACAATCAGCCCCAGCATTTT
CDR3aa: CAISGTGRNNQPQHF

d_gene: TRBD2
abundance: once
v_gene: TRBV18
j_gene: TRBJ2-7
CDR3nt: TGTGCCAGCTCTCCCACAGTGGGACTAGCGGGACACGAGCAGTACTTC
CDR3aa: CASSPTVGLAGHEQYF

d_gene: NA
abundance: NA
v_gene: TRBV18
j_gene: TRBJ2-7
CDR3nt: TGTGCCAGCTCACCACCGGCCCGGGGCTTTTACGAGCAGTACTTC
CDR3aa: CASSPPARGFYEQYF

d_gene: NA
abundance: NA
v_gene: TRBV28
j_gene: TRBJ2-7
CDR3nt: TGTGCCAGCAGACAGGGACTGGGCGAGCAGTACTTC
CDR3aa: CASRQGLGEQYF

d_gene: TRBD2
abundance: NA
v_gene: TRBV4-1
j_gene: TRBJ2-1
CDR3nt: TGCGCCAGCAGGCCAGCGGGAGGGCCTCAGGAGCAGTTCTTC
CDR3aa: CASRPAGGPQEQFF

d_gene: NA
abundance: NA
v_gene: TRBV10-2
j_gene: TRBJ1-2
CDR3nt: TGCGCCAGCAGTGAGGCCTACGGGTCTCGCTATGGCTACACCTTC
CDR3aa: CASSEAYGSRYGYTF

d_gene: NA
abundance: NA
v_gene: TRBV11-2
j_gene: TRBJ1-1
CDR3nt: TGTGCCAGCAGCCTAAGGCAGACGAACACTGAAGCTTTCTTT
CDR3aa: CASSLRQTNTEAFF

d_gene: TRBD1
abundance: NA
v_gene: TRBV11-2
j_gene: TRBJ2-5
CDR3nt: TGTGCCAGCAGCTTTGGGGGACAGGGGCAAGAGACCCAGTACTTC
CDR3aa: CASSFGGQGQETQYF

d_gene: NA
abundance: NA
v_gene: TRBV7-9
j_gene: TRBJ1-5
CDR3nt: TGTGCCAGCAGCTTAGGGGTTGGGGCAGATAGCAATCAGCCCCAGCATTTT
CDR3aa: CASSLGVGADSNQPQHF

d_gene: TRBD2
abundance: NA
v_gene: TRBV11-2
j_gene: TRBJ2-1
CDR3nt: TGTGCCAGCAGCCGGGGGACTAGCGGCAATGAGCAGTTCTTC
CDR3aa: CASSRGTSGNEQFF

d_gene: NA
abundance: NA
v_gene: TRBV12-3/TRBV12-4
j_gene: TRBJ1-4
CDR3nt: TGTGCCAGCAGTTTGGGGGAGGAAAAACTGTTTTTT
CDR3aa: CASSLGEEKLFF

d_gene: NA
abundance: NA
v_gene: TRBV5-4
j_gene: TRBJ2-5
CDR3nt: TGTGCCAGCAGCCCCCCGGGGGGCAGGGGGGAGACCCAGTACTTC
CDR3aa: CASSPPGGRGETQYF

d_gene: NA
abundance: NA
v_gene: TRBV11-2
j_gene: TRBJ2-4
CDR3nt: TGTGCCAGCAGCTCGATCTTGGGGGACTACATTCAGTACTTC
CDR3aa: CASSSILGDYIQYF

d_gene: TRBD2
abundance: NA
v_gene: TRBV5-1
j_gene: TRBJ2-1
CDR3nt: TGCGCCAGCAGCTTGGAACTAGCGGGATCGGGTTACAATGAGCAGTTCTTC
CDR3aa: CASSLELAGSGYNEQFF

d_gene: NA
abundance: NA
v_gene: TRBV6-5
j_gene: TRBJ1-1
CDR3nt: TGTGCCAGCTCGAATTATGCGGGGGGAGGATCTGAAGCTTTCTTT
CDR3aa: CASSNYAGGGSEAFF

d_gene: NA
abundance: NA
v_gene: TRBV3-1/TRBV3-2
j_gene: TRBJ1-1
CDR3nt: TGTGCCAGCAGCCAAGTACGGGGGCATATTTTGAACACTGAAGCTTTCTTT
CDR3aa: CASSQVRGHILNTEAFF

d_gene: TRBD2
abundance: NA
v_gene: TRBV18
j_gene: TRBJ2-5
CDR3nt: TGTGCCAGCTCACCAGCTAGCGGGAGGACCCCGATAGAGACCCAGTACTTC
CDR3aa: CASSPASGRTPIETQYF

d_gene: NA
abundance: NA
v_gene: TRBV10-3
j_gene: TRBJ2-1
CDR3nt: TGTGCCATCAGCGGGGGTACCTACAATGAGCAGTTCTTC
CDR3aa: CAISGGTYNEQFF

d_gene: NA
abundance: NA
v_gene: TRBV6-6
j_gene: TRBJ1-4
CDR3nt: TGTGCCAGCACCAGGAACAGGGTAGCGACTAATGAAAAACTGTTTTTT
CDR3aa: CASTRNRVATNEKLFF

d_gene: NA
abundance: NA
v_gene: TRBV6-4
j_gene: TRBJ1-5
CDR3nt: TGTGCCAGCAGTGTTGAGGGGGGCTCTAATCAGCCCCAGCATTTT
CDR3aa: CASSVEGGSNQPQHF

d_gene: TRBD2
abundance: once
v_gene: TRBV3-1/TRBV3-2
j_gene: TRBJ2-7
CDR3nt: TGTGCCAGCAGCTTCAGCGGGGGATACGAGCAGTACTTC
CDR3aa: CASSFSGGYEQYF

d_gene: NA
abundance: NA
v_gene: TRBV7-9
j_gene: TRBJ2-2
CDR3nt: TGTGCCAGCAGCTTAGGGGGCTCTAACACCGGGGAGCTGTTTTTT
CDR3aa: CASSLGGSNTGELFF

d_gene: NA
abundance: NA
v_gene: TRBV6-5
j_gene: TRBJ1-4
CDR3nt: TGTGCCAGCAGCGCAGGTGCAACTAATGAAAAACTGTTTTTT
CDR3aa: CASSAGATNEKLFF

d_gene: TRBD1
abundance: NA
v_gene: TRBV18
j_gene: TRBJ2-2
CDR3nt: TGTGCCAGCTCACCTGAACAGGGGACGAACACCGGGGAGCTGTTTTTT
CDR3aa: CASSPEQGTNTGELFF